A single sample is the source of the 21 T cell receptor beta chains below, sequenced in a study of blood T cell repertoires in COVID-19. Profiled with immunoSEQ multiplex PCR; TCRdb holds only in-frame clones, not every one. The table records approximately 50,000 clones, more than 70% of them present only once. Sequenced material: peripheral blood. Source of these receptors: a woman older than 75 with acute or convalescent COVID-19.

The table lists this clone with a few counts. The chain uses TRBV10-1 and TRBJ2-7, with 8 bases aligning to TRBD1. This CDR3 region has 16 residues. Germline V gene data show CDR1 as WNHNN and CDR2 as SYGVQD (reference sequence). After removal of 4 bases from V and 3 bases from J, the junction contained 11 bases not matched to a gene. The CDR3 DNA is TGCGCCAGCAGTGCCCTCCCGGGACAGGCAGACTACGAGCAGTACTTC. Protein sequence: CASSALPGQADYEQYF.

The chain combines TRBV18 with TRBJ1-2; D is undetermined. Trimming stripped 4 bases from V and 0 bases from J, with 15 bases between. The CDR3 sequence is 16 residues long. Germline CDR1 reads KGHSH; CDR2 reads LQKENI. CDR3 region: CASSRTGGISNYGYTF. The CDR3 DNA reads as TGTGCCAGCTCACGCACCGGCGGGATATCTAACTATGGCTACACCTTC.

The chain combines TRBV5-1 with TRBJ2-5; tentative D call: TRBD2 (5 bases). V lost 2 bases to trimming and J lost 5 bases, with 16 bases between them. Germline CDR1 and CDR2: SGHRS and YFSETQ. The CDR3 covers 15 residues. The DNA of the CDR3 is TGCGCCAGCAGCTTTAGACTTGGGGAGAGGGAGACCCAGTACTTC. It codes for CASSFRLGERETQYF.

The rearrangement joins TRBV5-5 to TRBJ2-5; D unclear. Trimming cost V 1 base and J 7 bases, with 11 bases left between them. CDR3 length: 13 amino acids. In germline, CDR1 is SGHKS, CDR2 YYEKEE (reference sequence). CDR3 protein: CASSLPSSGTQYF. CDR3 sequence (DNA): TGTGCCAGCAGCTTGCCTAGTTCCGGGACCCAGTACTTC.

The chain carries TRBV7-2 and TRBJ2-3, with 9 bases lining up with TRBD2. The germline V gene has CDR1 SGHTA and CDR2 FQGNSA. V lost 4 bases and J lost 8; bases outside the gene matches: 10. The CDR3 totals 15 residues. The CDR3 sequence is CASSSAGGVLGTQYF. CDR3 in DNA: TGTGCCAGCAGCTCGGCGGGGGGGGTGCTTGGTACGCAGTATTTT. The full variable domain, completed using reference TRBV7-2 and TRBJ2-3, is GAGVSQSPSNKVTEKGKDVELRCDPISGHTALYWYRQSLGQGLEFLIYFQGNSAPDKSGLPSDRFSAERTGGSVSTLTIQRTQQEDSAVYLCASSSAGGVLGTQYFGPGTRLTVL.

The chain has TRBV15 and TRBJ2-7; the D gene is possibly TRBD1 (5 bases). The CDR3 totals 15 residues. V was pared by 1 base and J by 2 bases, with 12 bases between. Germline CDR1 and CDR2: LNHNV and YYDKDF (reference sequence). CDR3 loop: CATSRGPGQAYEQYV. CDR3 in DNA: TGTGCCACCAGCAGAGGTCCAGGGCAGGCCTACGAGCAGTACGTC.

This rearrangement joins TRBV7-8 to TRBJ2-1, with D perhaps matching TRBD1 (7 bases). The ends were cut back, 5 bases at V and 2 bases at J, with 25 bases in the middle. In germline, CDR1 is SGHVS, CDR2 FQNEAQ. CDR3 length equals 19 residues. This chain's CDR3 is CASSQGGSSAPSPYNEQFF. The CDR3 nucleotides are TGTGCCAGCAGCCAGGGGGGCAGTAGCGCGCCTAGCCCCTACAATGAGCAGTTCTTC.

Only one count was recorded for this clone. This chain connects TRBV19 to TRBJ1-2, with D uncertain. Germline assignment: CDR1 LNHDA and CDR2 SQIVND (reference sequence). The CDR3 has 18 amino acids. The ends were cut back, 5 bases at V and 3 bases at J, with 25 bases in the middle. The CDR3 DNA is TGTGCCAGTAGTCTCCCCGGAGGGTTAGCGAGTCCGGACTATGGCTACACCTTC. It yields the protein CASSLPGGLASPDYGYTF.

The gene calls are TRBV5-1 and TRBJ2-7; 7 positions match TRBD2. The trim removed 3 bases at V and 3 bases at J, leaving 6 bases unmatched. CDR1 is SGHRS and CDR2 is YFSETQ in the germline V gene. This CDR3 has 14 amino acids. In DNA, the CDR3 is TGCGCCAGCAGCTGGGAGGGACCGAACTACGAGCAGTACTTC. Translation gives CASSWEGPNYEQYF. Looking up the rest from reference TRBV5-1 and TRBJ2-7 gives the full variable domain: KAGVTQTPRYLIKTRGQQVTLSCSPISGHRSVSWYQQTPGQGLQFLFEYFSETQRNKGNFPGRFSGRQFSNSRSEMNVSTLELGDSALYLCASSWEGPNYEQYFGPGTRLTVT.

This chain joins TRBV2 and TRBJ1-1; D perhaps matches TRBD1 (5 bases). There are 13 residues in the CDR3. The V end lost 7 bases, the J end lost 0 bases, and 9 bases lay between the germline ends. CDR1 and CDR2 from the germline V gene are SNHLY and FYNNEI. The CDR3 DNA reads as TGTGCCAGCAACCCAGGGATGAACACTGAAGCTTTCTTT. Its translation: CASNPGMNTEAFF.

The chain carries TRBV7-9 and TRBJ1-4, with 7 bases identical to TRBD1. Trimming at V came to 1 base and at J to 8 bases, leaving 10 bases not matched to a gene. The CDR3 has 16 residues. Germline CDR1 SEHNR, CDR2 FQNEAQ (reference sequence). The chain's CDR3 is CASSLGGGLGGEKLFF. CDR3 sequence (DNA): TGTGCCAGCAGCTTAGGTGGTGGCCTAGGGGGCGAAAAACTGTTTTTT.

The chain carries TRBV30 and TRBJ2-7; no firm D call. Trimming took 0 bases from V and 4 from J, leaving 10 bases between them. The CDR3 has 13 residues. Germline V gene data show CDR1 as GTSNPN and CDR2 as SVGIG (reference sequence). The CDR3 region has the DNA TGTGCCTGGAGTGTTGACTCCCGATACGAGCAGTACTTC. Encoded protein: CAWSVDSRYEQYF.

As to this clone: This specimen includes other DNA sequences encoding the same CDR3. The chain couples TRBV7-9 to TRBJ1-2; TRBD1 might be the D (5 bases). This CDR3 is 13 amino acids long. The ends were cut back, 0 bases at V and 6 bases at J, with 8 bases in the middle. Germline CDR1 reads SEHNR; CDR2 reads FQNEAQ (reference sequence). The CDR3 DNA reads TGTGCCAGCAGCTTAGCGGGAGGGGATGGCTACACCTTC. Translation gives CASSLAGGDGYTF.

The J gene is TRBJ1-3, the V gene TRBV6-1; 7 bases match TRBD1. J lost 6 bases, V lost 8 bases, and 7 bases had no gene match. The V gene's germline CDR1 is MNHNS and CDR2 SASEGT. The CDR3 consists of 13 residues. The CDR3 loop reads CASATGNENTIYF. CDR3 DNA: TGTGCCAGCGCGACAGGGAATGAAAACACCATATATTTT.

The chain combines TRBV5-8 with TRBJ2-5, with a tentative D call TRBD1 (6 bases). The V end was cut by 4 bases, the J end by 4 bases, with 14 bases between. In germline, CDR1 is SGHTS, CDR2 YDEGEE. The CDR3 sequence is 14 residues long. CDR3 DNA sequence: TGTGCCAGCAGCACTGTGACAGGAGGAGAGACCCAGTACTTC. Translating gives CASSTVTGGETQYF.

This clone was seen a few times. J is TRBJ2-6 and V is TRBV7-2; 10 bases line up with TRBD2. V shed 5 bases, J shed 2 bases, and the junction held 9 bases outside the gene matches. Per the germline V gene, CDR1 is SGHTA and CDR2 is FQGNSA. The CDR3 runs 18 residues. CDR3 nucleotides: TGTGCCAGCAGCCAAATAGCGGGGGGCCGCCCTGGGGCCAACGTCCTGACTTTC. Translating it yields CASSQIAGGRPGANVLTF.

This clone was observed a few times. CDR3 amino acids: CASSPGTTVGYTF. The CDR3 DNA is TGCGCCAGCAGCCCCGGGACAACGGTTGGCTACACCTTC. This chain links TRBV5-1 with TRBJ1-2, with a weak D call TRBD1 (6 bases). CDR3 size: 13 residues. The germline V and J ends were trimmed by 4 bases and 7 bases, with 14 bases remaining between them. The germline CDR1 and CDR2 sequences are SGHRS and YFSETQ. The complete variable domain, with remaining parts taken from reference TRBV5-1 and TRBJ1-2, reads KAGVTQTPRYLIKTRGQQVTLSCSPISGHRSVSWYQQTPGQGLQFLFEYFSETQRNKGNFPGRFSGRQFSNSRSEMNVSTLELGDSALYLCASSPGTTVGYTFGSGTRLTVV.

The chain uses TRBV16 and TRBJ1-2, with D perhaps TRBD1 (6 bases). With 0 bases removed from V and 4 bases from J, the gap between germline ends came to 15 bases. CDR1 is KGHSY and CDR2 is FQNENV in the germline V gene. This CDR3 comprises 16 residues. CDR3 sequence (DNA): TGTGCCAGCAGCCAATCCCCCCCAGGGGCGGCCTATGGCTACACCTTC. Encoded protein: CASSQSPPGAAYGYTF.

The gene calls are TRBV28 and TRBJ1-2; D is unresolved. V gave up 2 bases and J gave up 0 bases, with 4 bases separating them. The CDR3 length is 13 residues. Germline V gene lookup returns CDR1 MDHEN and CDR2 SYDVKM. The CDR3 region is CASSLLANYGYTF. The CDR3 nucleotides read TGTGCCAGCAGTTTACTCGCTAACTATGGCTACACCTTC.

This chain uses TRBV2 with TRBJ2-5, with TRBD2 matching 10 bases. The length of the CDR3 is 15 residues. Trimming at V came to 4 bases and at J to 2 bases, leaving 4 bases not matched to a gene. Germline V gives CDR1 SNHLY, CDR2 FYNNEI. CDR3 DNA sequence: TGTGCCAGCAGTGGGGGAGCGGGGGGGCAAGAGACCCAGTACTTC. It yields the protein CASSGGAGGQETQYF.

The chain couples TRBV10-1 to TRBJ2-2; D is unclear. Germline V gene sequence: CDR1 WNHNN, CDR2 SYGVQD (reference sequence). Trimming stripped 4 bases from V and 0 bases from J, with 6 bases between. This CDR3 region has 14 residues. Written as DNA, the CDR3 is TGCGCCAGCAGTGTTATCGCGAACACCGGGGAGCTGTTTTTT. It specifies CASSVIANTGELFF.